These T cell receptor beta chains were read from a single sample in a study of blood T cell repertoires in COVID-19. Assay: immunoSEQ multiplex PCR; the TCRdb copy retains only in-frame clones and omits some. The sample contains fewer than 250,000 clones, 89% of which appear only once. The sequenced sample was peripheral blood. The receptors here all came from a woman aged 40-49 years with acute or convalescent COVID-19. Each CDR3 is given with its conserved first and last residue. D genes are given only for firm matches. Rows may omit the clone size; those that give it use once, few, many or a size class.

v_call d_call clone_size cdr3_aa
TRBV2 - - CASSSRGEGTQPQHF
TRBV6-5 - - CASSYSRVNTEAFF
TRBV9 TRBD2 - CASSPRTSGGITYNEQFF
TRBV7-6 - - CASSLVTGQNSPLHF
TRBV19 TRBD1 - CASSPLGQGAGTEAFF
TRBV25-1 - - CASSVEEAAFF
TRBV7-8 TRBD2 - CASSLSLASGGQETQYF
TRBV5-5 TRBD1 - CASTPPGDRVSGANVLTF
TRBV7-8 - - CASSWAAGGKANYGYTF
TRBV4-1 TRBD2 - CASSPGLAGTGTDTQYF
TRBV7-9 - - CASSHSGDNSPLHF
TRBV7-9 - - CASSLGQNNQPQHF
TRBV18 TRBD1 once CASSPGTGKDTQYF
TRBV2 TRBD1 once CAARQGRADTDTQYF
TRBV5-1 - once CASAGTSRSRDTQYF
TRBV15 TRBD1 - CATSREPVGTGVDTQYF
TRBV7-9 - - CASSSGPGTPRSSYNEQFF
TRBV6-6 - - CATGEGDYGYTF
TRBV24-1 - - CATSDPGGTEAFF
TRBV27 - - CASSFSWGENTGELFF
TRBV11-2 TRBD1 few CASSFAGQGADTQYF
TRBV10-2 - - CATTGTSYSPLHF
TRBV7-6 - once CASSLGTFSGANVLTF
TRBV27 - - CASAKYNSPLHF
TRBV7-8 - - CASSLDEGVYTEAFF
TRBV6-5 TRBD1 - CASSTGTGDGAEAFF
TRBV7-3 TRBD1 - CASSHGQGGAEAFF
TRBV4-1 - - CASSHGVSGPYNNEQFF
TRBV5-1 TRBD1 - CASSLGQGASNQPQHF
TRBV19 - - CASSIDRGIYGYTF
TRBV3-1/TRBV3-2 - once CASSQDFLGYGYTF
TRBV6-5 - - CASNGGYGYTF
TRBV18 TRBD2 once CASSPLAGTSTDTQYF
TRBV6-5 - - CASIKGRSTDTQYF
TRBV9 - once CASSGGEEKLFF
TRBV2 - - CASSPQGSGNTIYF
TRBV6-5 TRBD1 - CASSFGTGKAEAFF
TRBV14 - - CASSQVGGMNTEAFF
TRBV24-1 TRBD1 - CATSDPNRGTDTQYF
TRBV2 TRBD1 - CASSEDRVGNQPQHF
TRBV6-6 TRBD2 few CASSYSGGVTGELFF
TRBV5-8 - - CASSLVQGGVYGYTF
TRBV6-2/TRBV6-3 TRBD1 - CASSLWTGNTEAFF
TRBV6-5 TRBD2 - CASTRAGPQETQYF
TRBV19 - - CASSIRSINEQFF
TRBV14 - many CASSQWRGYNSPLHF
TRBV30 TRBD1 - CAWSLGQGNQPQHF
TRBV28 - once CASRVTGNINGGRNIQYF
TRBV10-3 TRBD2 - CAISEPSGGKNNEQFF
TRBV29-1 TRBD2 - CSVEGPSGVTDTQYF
TRBV9 TRBD1 - CASSPRTGQDGETQYF
TRBV4-1 TRBD2 - CASSQEGTSGGLNEQFF
TRBV3-1/TRBV3-2 TRBD2 - CASSPLAGGPTDTQYF
TRBV5-5 TRBD1 - CASSPEGQKLNYGYTF
TRBV5-4 TRBD1 - CASSLTGLNYGYTF